These T cell receptor beta chains were read from a single sample in a study of CXCR3-negative and CXCR3-positive naive CD8 T cells. TCRdb re-called the 5' RACE reads, yielding one record per CDR3 amino acid sequence without DNA. Its table lists fewer than 90,000 distinct CDR3 sequences. Sequenced: naive CXCR3+ CD8+ T cells from blood. The receptors come from a human donor in good health. Some clones in this sample may be carry-over from other donors' samples. Each CDR3 is given with its conserved first and last residue.

v_call: TRBV12-3/TRBV12-4; j_call: TRBJ2-5; cdr3_aa: CASSPGLAQYF
v_call: TRBV6-5; j_call: TRBJ1-2; cdr3_aa: CASSTGIPNGYTF
v_call: TRBV29-1; j_call: TRBJ2-1; cdr3_aa: CSSRAPDYNEQFF
v_call: TRBV5-6; j_call: TRBJ1-5; cdr3_aa: CASSLGRSPFQPQHF
v_call: TRBV7-6; j_call: TRBJ2-7; cdr3_aa: CASSPSGGTHYEQYF
v_call: TRBV28; j_call: TRBJ2-1; cdr3_aa: CASSFLSSSYNEQFF
v_call: TRBV28; j_call: TRBJ2-1; cdr3_aa: CASSLMGNSYNEQFF
v_call: TRBV28; j_call: TRBJ1-5; cdr3_aa: CASSLLGGGQPQHF
v_call: TRBV28; j_call: TRBJ2-7; cdr3_aa: CASSPPGKRESPYEQYF
v_call: TRBV9; j_call: TRBJ2-7; cdr3_aa: CASSPGSTEEQYF
v_call: TRBV6-5; j_call: TRBJ1-2; cdr3_aa: CASRGQGDGYTF
v_call: TRBV19; j_call: TRBJ2-2; cdr3_aa: CASSIVPLDVRTGELFF
v_call: TRBV29-1; j_call: TRBJ1-2; cdr3_aa: CSVEDLDGYTF
v_call: TRBV7-3; j_call: TRBJ1-6; cdr3_aa: CASSLYSGTGYNSPLHF
v_call: TRBV27; j_call: TRBJ2-5; cdr3_aa: CASSFLGTETQYF
v_call: TRBV5-1; j_call: TRBJ2-7; cdr3_aa: CASSPGTGPHEQYF